The 13 T cell receptor beta chains listed next were all sequenced from one sample in a study of blood T cells in healthy people across ages. The second PCR ran about 6 to 12 cycles with a sample-barcoded 5' primer and J-beta primers. Each CDR3 protein is one row after TCRdb ran MiXCR on the 5' RACE reads. The table records roughly 1.9 million distinct CDR3 sequences, 35% to 50% of them present only once. The specimen was blood. Every receptor here comes from a human donor in good health.

The chain couples TRBV7-2 to TRBJ1-4; tentative D call: TRBD1 (6 bases). CDR1 and CDR2 (germline): SGHTA, FQGNSA. Trimming pared 5 bases from V and 7 bases from J, leaving 11 bases between. The CDR3 covers 13 residues. For the CDR3, the DNA is TGTGCCAGCAGCCCGACCAGGGGTGAAAAACTGTTTTTT. Its protein is CASSPTRGEKLFF.

The chain combines TRBV4-2 with TRBJ1-1, with TRBD1 identical over 9 bases. Per germline, CDR1 LGHNA and CDR2 YNFKEQ. Trimming removed 3 bases from V and 5 bases from J; junction bases left unmatched: 10. The CDR3 is 16 amino acids. DNA of the CDR3: TGTGCCAGCAGCCATTTTCGGGGACAGGGTGGGACTGAAGCTTTCTTT. As protein: CASSHFRGQGGTEAFF.

The chain has TRBV29-1 and TRBJ2-7; 7 bases match TRBD2. The CDR3 runs to 14 residues. Germline V gives CDR1 SQVTM, CDR2 ANQGSEA. Trimming at V came to 3 bases and at J to 7 bases, leaving 12 bases not matched to a gene. The CDR3 DNA reads TGCAGCGTTGATGTAGCGGGCCTCGGTGGGGAGCAGTACTTC. Its translation: CSVDVAGLGGEQYF.

CDR3 sequence reads: CSVLRAPRGETQYF. CDR3 nucleotide sequence: TGCAGCGTCCTCCGGGCCCCGAGAGGAGAGACCCAGTACTTC. This sequence joins TRBV29-1 and TRBJ2-5; D ambiguous. This CDR3 has 14 residues. Trimming pared 6 bases from V and 4 bases from J, leaving 18 bases between. Germline V gene sequence: CDR1 SQVTM, CDR2 ANQGSEA.

V and J are TRBV6-2 or TRBV6-3 and TRBJ2-1; D is perhaps TRBD1 (6 bases). CDR3 size: 13 residues. Germline V gene sequence: CDR1 MNHEY, CDR2 SVGEGT. V was shortened by 3 bases and J by 8 bases, with 11 bases between the two germline ends. This CDR3 reads CASSYKTGHEQFF. The CDR3 DNA sequence: TGTGCCAGCAGTTATAAGACAGGTCATGAGCAGTTCTTC.

The V call is TRBV7-3, the J call TRBJ2-3; TRBD1 matches at 7 bases. There are 15 residues in the CDR3. Unmatched junction bases numbered 9, after V lost 5 bases and J lost 4 bases. Germline V CDR1 and CDR2: SGHTA, FQGTGA. CDR3 in amino acids: CASSTQGQFPDTQYF. CDR3 DNA: TGTGCCAGCAGCACACAGGGACAGTTCCCAGATACGCAGTATTTT.

The chain recombines TRBV7-9 with TRBJ1-5, with 9 bases identical to TRBD1. V shed 5 bases, J shed 1 base, and the junction held 6 bases outside the gene matches. CDR3 size: 16 residues. In germline, CDR1 is SEHNR, CDR2 FQNEAQ (reference sequence). CDR3 in amino acids: CASSAGTGQSNQPQHF. CDR3 DNA sequence: TGTGCCAGCAGCGCAGGGACAGGGCAAAGCAATCAGCCCCAGCATTTT.

Comment on this clonotype: A much larger clone differs from this one at a single base, so this may be a read error. The CDR3 DNA reads as TGTGCCAGCGTGGGGGACTATGGCTACACCTTC. As protein: CASVGDYGYTF. V is TRBV28 and J is TRBJ1-2, with D maybe TRBD1 (5 bases). Between the trimmed V and J ends, which lost 8 bases and 3 bases, there was a span of 7 bases. The V gene's germline CDR1 is MDHEN and CDR2 SYDVKM. This CDR3 has 11 amino acids.

This rearrangement joins TRBV12-3 or TRBV12-4 to TRBJ2-7, with 8 positions matching TRBD1. CDR3 length equals 18 residues. J lost 3 bases, V lost 5 bases, and 18 bases had no gene match. This chain's CDR3 is CASSTRSGTGLKRYEQYF. The DNA for the CDR3 is TGTGCCAGCAGTACAAGATCCGGGACAGGTTTGAAGCGCTACGAGCAGTACTTC.

This clonotype came up a few times. The CDR3 sequence: CASSITRLYGYTF. The CDR3 nucleotides read TGTGCCAGTAGTATAACTAGACTCTATGGCTACACCTTC. The chain employs TRBV19 and TRBJ1-2; D not resolved. The germline gives CDR1 LNHDA, CDR2 SQIVND (reference sequence). The CDR3 covers 13 residues. Trimming took off 2 bases at V and 4 bases at J, with 8 bases between the two ends.

This clonotype has just a few counts. V and J are TRBV9 and TRBJ2-3; 7 bases are shared with TRBD2. The V and J ends lost 4 bases and 8 bases, in that order; junction bases with no gene match: 13. From germline, CDR1 is SGDLS and CDR2 YYNGEE. This CDR3 spans 15 amino acids. CDR3 region: CASSPAGTSLVTQYF. The CDR3 DNA reads as TGTGCCAGCAGCCCAGCGGGGACCTCCCTTGTTACGCAGTATTTT.

The chain is built from TRBV28 and TRBJ1-1; 8 bases match TRBD1. Germline lookup yields CDR1 MDHEN and CDR2 SYDVKM. CDR3 size: 13 residues. J was trimmed by 10 bases and V by 4 bases; bases with no gene match: 8. The DNA of the CDR3 is TGTGCCAGCAGTTCCATGACAGGGGCTGGAGCTTTCTTT. Its protein is CASSSMTGAGAFF.

This clonotype was seen more than once but under ten times. This chain joins TRBV11-3 and TRBJ2-1; unclear D gene. Germline values: CDR1 SGHNT, CDR2 YENEEA. V dropped 2 bases and J dropped 11 bases, with 10 bases sitting between them. CDR3 length: 12 amino acids. CDR3 DNA sequence: TGTGCCAGCAGCTTACTTGGTTATCAGCAGTTCTTC. Residues: CASSLLGYQQFF.